This is a list of T cell receptor beta chains from one sample in a study of cytomegalovirus exposure and HLA in healthy donors. Using immunoSEQ multiplex PCR, the repertoire was profiled, and TCRdb retains in-frame clones only, with some absent. The table lists approximately 210,000 clones, 85% to 90% of them singletons. The sample comprised PBMCs. Receptor source: a young man in good health and CMV-seronegative. CDR3s include the opening cysteine and the closing phenylalanine or tryptophan. D genes are given only for firm matches. For some rows the clone size is stated as once, few or many, or as a class when expanded; others skip it.

j_gene | abundance | d_gene | v_gene | CDR3aa | CDR3nt
TRBJ1-2 | once | TRBD1 | TRBV10-3 | CAISESGGSGYTF | TGTGCCATCAGTGAATCAGGGGGCTCTGGCTACACCTTC
TRBJ1-1 | - | - | TRBV4-2 | CASSQRLRGSSNTEAFF | TGTGCCAGCAGCCAGCGCCTTAGGGGCAGTAGTAACACTGAAGCTTTCTTT
TRBJ1-2 | - | - | TRBV7-2 | CASSYLGQVGYGYTF | TGTGCCAGCAGCTATCTGGGGCAGGTCGGCTATGGCTACACCTTC
TRBJ2-1 | - | TRBD1 | TRBV6-5 | CASSYSSTGNNEQFF | TGTGCCAGCAGTTACTCGTCGACAGGGAACAATGAGCAGTTCTTC
TRBJ2-1 | - | TRBD2 | TRBV5-5 | CASSGGVTNSYNEQFF | TGTGCCAGCAGCGGGGGGGTGACAAACTCCTACAATGAGCAGTTCTTC
TRBJ1-1 | once | TRBD1 | TRBV2 | CASSSTGGITEAFF | TGTGCCAGCAGCTCGACAGGGGGCATAACTGAAGCTTTCTTT
TRBJ2-7 | - | TRBD2 | TRBV4-1 | CASSHYGLAGPTYEQYF | TGCGCCAGCAGCCATTATGGACTAGCGGGACCCACCTACGAGCAGTACTTC
TRBJ2-7 | - | - | TRBV19 | CASSRGNEQYF | TGTGCCAGTAGTCGAGGGAACGAGCAGTACTTC
TRBJ2-4 | - | TRBD1 | TRBV5-1 | CASSRVTGGKNIQYF | TGCGCCAGCAGCCGGGTAACAGGGGGCAAAAACATTCAGTACTTC
TRBJ2-7 | - | TRBD1 | TRBV7-9 | CASSLLTGDYEQYF | TGTGCCAGCAGCTTACTGACAGGGGACTACGAGCAGTACTTC
TRBJ1-1 | - | TRBD1 | TRBV10-2 | CASNLAGGNTEAFF | TGCGCCAGCAACCTCGCAGGGGGGAACACTGAAGCTTTCTTT
TRBJ1-6 | - | TRBD1 | TRBV18 | CASSPGQDSPLHF | TGTGCCAGCTCACCCGGACAGGATTCACCCCTCCACTTT
TRBJ2-5 | - | - | TRBV6-1 | CASEGLNGETQYF | TGTGCCAGCGAAGGACTAAACGGGGAGACCCAGTACTTC
TRBJ2-2 | - | TRBD1 | TRBV2 | CASMGGTGGTGELFF | TGTGCCAGCATGGGGGGGACAGGGGGAACCGGGGAGCTGTTTTTT
TRBJ2-7 | - | - | TRBV4-1 | CASSQDVREISYEQYF | TGCGCCAGCAGCCAAGACGTCAGGGAAATCTCCTACGAGCAGTACTTC
TRBJ2-3 | - | TRBD2 | TRBV5-4 | CASSRTSGSEDTQYF | TGTGCCAGCAGCAGAACTAGCGGGAGTGAAGATACGCAGTATTTT
TRBJ2-7 | few | TRBD2 | TRBV9 | CASSVGSLAGVEQYF | TGTGCCAGCAGCGTAGGATCTCTAGCGGGGGTCGAGCAGTACTTC
TRBJ1-2 | - | TRBD1 | TRBV28 | CASRPPGQGVLTKYGYTF | TGTGCCAGCAGGCCACCGGGACAGGGGGTATTAACTAAGTATGGCTACACCTTC
TRBJ2-7 | - | TRBD2 | TRBV30 | CAWSGVTSGGFEQYF | TGTGCCTGGAGTGGGGTGACTAGCGGGGGGTTCGAGCAGTACTTC
TRBJ2-2 | - | - | TRBV4-1 | CASSQVGTGELFF | TGCGCCAGCAGCCAAGTCGGTACCGGGGAGCTGTTTTTT
TRBJ1-6 | - | - | TRBV7-2 | CASSLRGQDNSPLHF | TGTGCCAGCAGCTTACGTGGTCAGGATAATTCACCCCTCCACTTT
TRBJ1-4 | - | - | TRBV7-2 | CASSRGLNNEKLFF | TGTGCCAGCAGCCGAGGGCTTAATAATGAAAAACTGTTTTTT
TRBJ2-5 | - | TRBD1 | TRBV7-8 | CASSMRQGNQETQYF | TGTGCCAGCAGCATGAGACAGGGAAACCAGGAGACCCAGTACTTC
TRBJ2-1 | - | - | TRBV28 | CATKSGPEQFF | TGTGCCACCAAGAGCGGGCCTGAGCAGTTCTTC
TRBJ1-2 | few | - | TRBV7-8 | CASSHQGMGYTF | TGTGCCAGCAGCCACCAGGGAATGGGCTACACCTTC
TRBJ2-3 | once | - | TRBV10-3 | CAISESASPTDTQYF | TGTGCCATCAGTGAGTCGGCTTCACCCACAGATACGCAGTATTTT
TRBJ2-5 | - | - | TRBV18 | CASSHGDHETQYF | TGTGCCAGCTCGCACGGGGATCATGAGACCCAGTACTTC
TRBJ2-1 | once | - | TRBV5-1 | CASSFQGGGSNEQFF | TGCGCCAGCAGCTTTCAAGGAGGGGGCTCCAATGAGCAGTTCTTC
TRBJ2-7 | - | TRBD1 | TRBV2 | CASTQGADEQYF | TGTGCCAGCACGCAGGGGGCTGACGAGCAGTACTTC
TRBJ2-5 | - | - | TRBV6-5 | CASSYRGRETQYF | TGTGCCAGCAGTTACCGGGGAAGAGAGACCCAGTACTTC
TRBJ2-3 | - | TRBD2 | TRBV7-8 | CASSLGEGGRALDTQYF | TGTGCCAGCAGCTTAGGGGAGGGCGGGAGGGCCCTGGATACGCAGTATTTT
TRBJ1-2 | - | TRBD1 | TRBV27 | CASRDPGQGYGYTF | TGTGCCAGCAGGGATCCGGGACAGGGCTATGGCTACACCTTC
TRBJ1-2 | - | - | TRBV27 | CASSLALNYGYTF | TGTGCCAGCAGTTTAGCGCTTAACTATGGCTACACCTTC
TRBJ2-3 | - | - | TRBV28 | CASSLGSAGAGDTQYF | TGTGCCAGCAGTTTAGGAAGTGCGGGGGCGGGAGATACGCAGTATTTT
TRBJ2-1 | - | - | TRBV27 | CASSLSDTYEQFF | TGTGCCAGCAGTTTATCGGACACATACGAGCAGTTCTTC
TRBJ1-1 | - | - | TRBV5-4 | CASSLTGNSNTEAFF | TGTGCCAGCAGCTTGACAGGTAACTCGAACACTGAAGCTTTCTTT
TRBJ2-7 | - | - | TRBV9 | CASSVETSTYEQYF | TGTGCCAGCAGCGTAGAAACTTCCACCTACGAGCAGTACTTC
TRBJ1-2 | - | - | TRBV19 | CASSPDGSGGGYTF | TGTGCCAGTAGCCCGGACGGATCGGGGGGTGGCTACACCTTC
TRBJ2-6 | - | - | TRBV7-2 | CASSRQPTANGLTF | TGTGCCAGCAGCCGACAGCCCACTGCCAACGGCCTGACTTTC
TRBJ1-2 | - | - | TRBV7-9 | CSSSSSGGGIDGYTF | TGTTCCAGCAGCTCCAGTGGAGGCGGGATAGATGGCTACACCTTC
TRBJ1-1 | - | - | TRBV29-1 | CSVYDPTRAEAFF | TGCAGCGTTTACGACCCTACTAGGGCTGAAGCTTTCTTT